This T cell receptor beta chain was obtained from a study of tumor-infiltrating lymphocytes in primary liver carcinoma (dated by TCRdb to about 2017). Background on the whole study: The five patients, three men and two women aged 30 to 69 years, had hepatocellular carcinoma (four) or combined HCC and intrahepatic cholangiocarcinoma (one). The five patients had tumors staged T1-T3 N0M0, with maximum diameters ranging from about 4.2 to 10 cm. Each sample produced roughly 3.5 to 7.13 million productive TCRbeta reads, and read depth showed no significant difference between tissue types. Across five regions of each liver tumor, along with adjacent normal tissue and blood, the study brought together TCRbeta repertoire sequencing, expression microarrays and whole-exome sequencing. A total of about 35 specimens from 5 patients went through TCRbeta repertoire sequencing, namely 25 tumor regions, 5 adjacent noncancerous liver tissues and 5 peripheral blood samples. The 20 to 30 tumor region samples were profiled with Agilent mRNA microarrays so that TCRbeta repertoire diversity could be related to the local molecular phenotype. Reproducibility between technical replicate repertoires was high, with correlation coefficients above 0.98 and mean shared-clone rates approximately 0.9.

Total RNA and DNA were co-extracted without cell sorting from approximately 20-30 mg of bulk tissue using the AllPrep DNA/RNA mini kit. Roughly five patients with histopathologically diagnosed primary liver carcinoma underwent surgical resection in China between late 2015 and March 2016. Chronic HBV infection was present in the patients, and the patients were treatment-naive at sampling. Five spatially separated regions were sampled per tumor: superior, inferior, left-lateral and right-lateral poles, plus the tumor centre. Histological examination found more than 75% viable tumor cells in every tumor sample. Pieces of fresh tumor and adjacent tissue were cut in half, with one half kept in RNAlater at -80 degrees C and the other half sent for histology. What the authors observed across the whole study: Bulk unsorted samples precluded comparing CD4+ and CD8+ T cell repertoires. Because sequencing covered only the TCR beta chain and unpaired alpha chains were not captured, true repertoire diversity is likely underestimated. With just a few patients in the study, the authors point out that the findings should be validated in a larger study. A significantly larger repertoire fraction was made up by the top 250 clones in tumors than in blood (p = 0.039). Consistent with antigen-driven expansion, pairs of tumor regions showed higher repertoire overlap (mean about 35%) than either tumor-adjacent pairs (about 17%) or tumor-blood pairs (about 14%). Only about 8-25% of top clones were found in all five regions of a tumor, suggesting spatial heterogeneity of tumor-infiltrating T cells.

This clonotype was detected a few times. The antigen it binds to is not known. Nothing much larger sits one base from this clone, and base qualities are not available. Starting from about 500 ng total RNA, TCRbeta-specific cDNA was produced by reverse transcription with a constant-region primer and ProtoScript II reverse transcriptase. Three nested multiplex PCR rounds, following a slightly modified ARM-PCR procedure, were used to build the TCRbeta libraries. The first two PCR rounds used multiplex TRBV1-TRBV30 forward primers with a Cbeta reverse primer, each for approximately 11 cycles. A final 25-cycle PCR with Deep VentR polymerase added sample barcodes and Illumina adapters. Before sequencing, amplicons of 200-500 bp were purified from gel using a QIAquick gel extraction kit. An Illumina HiSeq 2500 was used to sequence the TCRbeta amplicons with 250-bp paired-end reads. The paper's data handling went like this. Quality trimming of reads was performed with Trimmomatic v0.33, and paired reads were merged with FLASH v1.2.11 so that full CDR3 sequences could be recovered. V, D and J germline segments were assigned to the rearranged TCRbeta sequences by MiGEC v1.2.1b. Clonotype statistics and Shannon-Wiener diversity indices were computed with VDJtools v1.0.0. To cut down on sampling bias, every analysis after diversity analysis relied on just the 250 most abundant clonotypes from each sample. Starting from the raw public reads, TCRdb applied fastp trimming at Q25, assembled clones with MiXCR and retained in-frame beta chains. Identical CDR3 proteins give one entry, which carries the most common genes and DNA. The V and J calls follow TCRdb's processing rather than the paper's. A total of 40,000 to 55,000 distinct CDR3 sequences appear in this sample, roughly 70% of them only once. 29% of the sample lies in the top ten.

After removal of 6 bases from V and 5 bases from J, the junction retains 12 bases not matched to a gene. Reading from cysteine to phenylalanine, the CDR3 counts 16 amino acids. Just the 48-base CDR3 DNA is kept, in frame starting at base 1. Specimen: liver tumor tissue from sampling region 5. The cell subset or site label, read with the paper, signifies: tumor region T5, tumor centre. The clonotype was recovered from a middle-aged man with primary liver carcinoma and hepatitis B virus infection. The chain couples TRBV6-7 to TRBJ2-5, and 10 junction bases match TRBD1. TRBV6-7 is annotated as an ORF whose role is uncertain. The CDR3 has the sequence CASRTPGQGRRETQYF. The DNA sequence is TGTGCCAGCAGGACCCCGGGACAGGGGCGGAGGGAGACCCAGTACTTC.